The present TCR beta chain was sequenced within a study of T cells expressing NK-cell markers. Background on the study: It was sorted CD3+CD56+NKG2C+, CD3+CD56+NKG2C- and CD3+CD56-NKG2C+ T cells that supplied the TCR beta repertoires.

In generating TCR beta cDNA, 5'RACE template switching with UMIs was used. TCRdb reprocessed the 5' RACE reads; each CDR3 protein has one entry and no DNA is given. The specimen's table records about 400,000 distinct CDR3 sequences. The CDR3 spans 15 residues. Germline V gene lookup returns CDR1 LGHNA and CDR2 YNFKEQ. The chain uses TRBV4-2 and TRBJ1-4; TCRdb's D gene call, TRBD1, goes unchecked for lack of DNA. The clonotype was recovered from a woman between 50 and 59 years old in good health. The sequenced material came from blood T cells: a sorted CD56 or NKG2C T cell subset, CD4+ or CD8+ T cells, or bulk PBMC T cells (not recorded which). CDR3 amino acids: CASSQVSGQGEKLFF.